Listed below are T cell receptor beta chains from one sample, sequenced in a study of neurological immune-mediated disorders. TCRdb reprocessed the 5' RACE reads with MiXCR, giving one entry per CDR3 protein. The top ten clones hold 2.5% to 4% of a sample with under 130,000 distinct CDR3 sequences, 11% of them seen once. Sequencing used PBMCs. The source of these receptors is a female donor with HTLV-1-associated myelopathy (HAM/TSP). CDR3s leave out the opening cysteine and the closing phenylalanine or tryptophan. The order of the fields is J gene, clone size, V gene, CDR3 protein. Clone size appears in some rows only: once, few, many, or a class for an expanded clone.

TRBJ2-7 | NA | TRBV20-1 | SASKGGHPGSYEQY
TRBJ2-7 | many | TRBV3-1 | ASSPGSLGQSYEQY
TRBJ1-5 | few | TRBV12-3/TRBV12-4 | ASSGGGQGYQPQH
TRBJ1-4 | many | TRBV18 | ASSRGSEKLF
TRBJ2-7 | NA | TRBV25-1 | ASSPTGVPYEQY
TRBJ2-6 | many | TRBV5-1 | ASSLAELGSDFSGANVLT
TRBJ2-1 | many | TRBV20-1 | SEGGYNEQF
TRBJ2-7 | few | TRBV20-1 | SARSRGTFYEQY
TRBJ2-2 | many | TRBV12-3/TRBV12-4 | ASSHGELF
TRBJ2-3 | NA | TRBV4-1 | ASSHPAGGRDTQY
TRBJ1-1 | NA | TRBV19 | ASRVRGGTEAF
TRBJ1-1 | many | TRBV24-1 | ATSDPSGQRSF
TRBJ2-1 | many | TRBV20-1 | SASGTGAHEQF
TRBJ1-1 | many | TRBV10-2 | ATNPTGADEAF
TRBJ1-4 | many | TRBV5-1 | ASSFQSPGRGLF
TRBJ2-1 | many | TRBV20-1 | SARVMTRLAGPNEQF
TRBJ1-2 | many | TRBV7-9 | ASSLGTANYGYT
TRBJ2-2 | NA | TRBV5-1 | ASSLDRGLDGELF
TRBJ2-5 | many | TRBV5-4 | ASSLPVQETQY
TRBJ2-2 | few | TRBV4-1 | ASSQTPVWAGGYTGELF
TRBJ2-3 | many | TRBV5-1 | ASSLALAGGADTQY
TRBJ2-7 | many | TRBV7-9 | AYPSDREHEQY
TRBJ2-1 | many | TRBV9 | ASSPRWGSSYNEQF
TRBJ1-3 | NA | TRBV12-3/TRBV12-4 | ASSQGTGGMNTIY
TRBJ1-2 | many | TRBV20-1 | SAATAAGRGYT
TRBJ1-3 | few | TRBV11-2 | ASCPREGTGNTIY
TRBJ2-5 | many | TRBV5-1 | ASSLAGSQETQY
TRBJ2-7 | NA | TRBV20-1 | SATTSAFSYEQY
TRBJ2-4 | few | TRBV13 | ASSLLGGVKNIQY
TRBJ2-1 | few | TRBV7-3 | ASSFDTYNEQF
TRBJ2-2 | few | TRBV5-1 | ASEAGPNTGELF
TRBJ2-2 | many | TRBV4-3 | ASSQDLQGLTVELF
TRBJ1-1 | many | TRBV4-1 | ASSQVDRQNTEAF
TRBJ1-2 | NA | TRBV3-1 | ASSQLTGSSYGYT
TRBJ2-7 | once | TRBV18 | ASSPPRAPHEQY
TRBJ2-7 | many | TRBV5-1 | ASSLGGQSYEQY
TRBJ2-2 | many | TRBV20-1 | SARRGETGELF
TRBJ1-5 | many | TRBV3-1 | ASSQGGGNRPQH
TRBJ2-1 | many | TRBV7-3 | ASSYGTGPYNEQF
TRBJ1-2 | many | TRBV27 | ASSFDPSNYGYT
TRBJ1-2 | many | TRBV18 | ASSPPAGANYGYT
TRBJ2-3 | many | TRBV5-1 | ASSLIGWGTDTQY
TRBJ2-5 | many | TRBV20-1 | SASVPGGEETQY
TRBJ2-2 | many | TRBV5-8 | ASSLEGGLNTGELF
TRBJ2-2 | NA | TRBV11-3 | ASSHRDRGTGELF
TRBJ2-7 | many | TRBV25-1 | ASSDARGYEQY
TRBJ2-1 | many | TRBV24-1 | ATSETRSGYNEQF
TRBJ2-3 | many | TRBV2 | ASRLAGGADTQY
TRBJ2-5 | many | TRBV20-1 | SARVGDPEY
TRBJ2-2 | many | TRBV15 | ATSRDRDSGNTGELF
TRBJ1-3 | many | TRBV20-1 | SAEGSGNTIY